The 32 T cell receptor beta chains below all came from one sample that was sequenced in a study of cytomegalovirus exposure and HLA in healthy donors. 13 Jbeta primers and 60 Vbeta primers were used for the PCR. Here immunoSEQ multiplex PCR was the method, and the copy in TCRdb shows in-frame clones only, minus some. The table lists under 150,000 clones, more than 70% of them singletons, with 9% to 9.5% in the top ten. The specimen was PBMCs. The receptors derive from a woman aged 50 to 60 in good health and CMV-seropositive.

The chain combines TRBV4-3 with TRBJ1-1; possible D gene TRBD1, 5 bases. The V end lost 5 bases, the J end lost 0 bases, and 10 bases lay between the germline ends. The CDR3 is 14 residues long. Germline-derived CDR1 and CDR2 are LGHNA and YSLEER. Here the CDR3 DNA reads TGCGCCAGCAGCAACAGGCTTATGAACACTGAAGCTTTCTTT. Protein product: CASSNRLMNTEAFF.

The chain couples TRBV6-5 to TRBJ1-4; D is unresolved. In germline, CDR1 is MNHEY, CDR2 SVGAGI. The ends were cut back, 2 bases at V and 7 bases at J, with 8 bases in the middle. The CDR3 contains 13 residues. The CDR3 spells CASSYQASEKLFF. The CDR3 DNA sequence: TGTGCCAGCAGTTACCAGGCTTCTGAAAAACTGTTTTTT.

There are a few counts of this clone. This chain joins TRBV9 and TRBJ2-3; 10 nucleotides match TRBD2. With V trimmed by 4 bases and J by 1 base, 9 bases remained unmatched. The V gene's germline CDR1 is SGDLS and CDR2 YYNGEE. The CDR3 runs 17 residues. CDR3 sequence reads: CASSPAPSGSGTDTQYF. The CDR3 nucleotides read TGTGCCAGCAGCCCCGCCCCTAGCGGGAGCGGCACAGATACGCAGTATTTT.

The CDR3 reads CASVRGTSFTDTQYF. CDR3 DNA: TGTGCCAGCGTGAGGGGGACTAGCTTCACAGATACGCAGTATTTT. The chain joins TRBV7-9 to TRBJ2-3, with 9 nucleotides matching TRBD2. CDR3 length: 15 residues. Germline trimming cut 8 bases from V and 2 bases from J; bases unmatched to any gene: 8. CDR1 is SEHNR and CDR2 is FQNEAQ in the germline V gene (reference sequence).

The CDR3 DNA reads as TGTGCCAGCAGTTACTCTGGGCTCTCCTACGAGCAGTACTTC. Amino acids: CASSYSGLSYEQYF. The V gene is TRBV6-5, the J gene TRBJ2-7; D ambiguous. The CDR3 extends over 14 amino acids. Germline V gene sequence: CDR1 MNHEY, CDR2 SVGAGI. Trimming pared 0 bases from V and 0 bases from J, leaving 6 bases between.

The chain uses TRBV4-3 and TRBJ2-1, with a weak D call TRBD2 (6 bases). CDR3 length: 15 amino acids. V gave up 2 bases and J gave up 4 bases, with 12 bases separating them. Germline V gene data show CDR1 as LGHNA and CDR2 as YSLEER. In DNA form, the CDR3 reads TGCGCCAGCAGCCAACGTCCGGGAGATTACAATGAGCAGTTCTTC. Residues: CASSQRPGDYNEQFF.

The chain uses TRBV29-1 and TRBJ2-3; TRBD1 might be the D (5 bases). The V end was cut by 3 bases, the J end by 3 bases, with 7 bases between. The CDR3 covers 12 residues. CDR1 and CDR2 (germline): SQVTM, ANQGSEA. CDR3 bases: TGCAGCGTTGACGCAGGGACAGATACGCAGTATTTT. Translation gives CSVDAGTDTQYF.

This clone turned up a few times. The V and J genes are TRBV5-1 and TRBJ2-3, with a weak D call TRBD1 (5 bases). Trimming cost V 5 bases and J 6 bases, with 16 bases left between them. Looked up from germline, CDR1 is SGHRS and CDR2 is YFSETQ. The length of the CDR3 is 14 residues. CDR3 in DNA: TGCGCCAGCAGGGGGCAGTCCCTAGGTGATACGCAGTATTTT. Protein: CASRGQSLGDTQYF.

J is TRBJ1-2 and V is TRBV30, with unresolved D. Trimming took off 4 bases at V and 4 bases at J, with 13 bases between the two ends. Germline CDR1 reads GTSNPN; CDR2 reads SVGIG (reference sequence). The CDR3 sequence is 13 residues long. The chain's CDR3 is CAWTSTSGYGYTF. The CDR3 nucleotides read TGTGCCTGGACCAGTACCAGTGGCTATGGCTACACCTTC.

The V and J genes are TRBV7-2 and TRBJ2-7; no firm D call. CDR1 SGHTA and CDR2 FQGNSA come from the germline V gene. Deletions cut 5 bases from V and 6 bases from J, with 17 bases between. The CDR3 covers 14 residues. As DNA, the CDR3 is TGTGCCAGCAGCCCGGATTTGGGCAGCCCCGAGCAGTACTTC. Its protein is CASSPDLGSPEQYF. The whole variable domain, remainder taken from reference TRBV7-2 and TRBJ2-7, is GAGVSQSPSNKVTEKGKDVELRCDPISGHTALYWYRQSLGQGLEFLIYFQGNSAPDKSGLPSDRFSAERTGGSVSTLTIQRTQQEDSAVYLCASSPDLGSPEQYFGPGTRLTVT.

V is TRBV9 and J is TRBJ2-5; tentatively, D is TRBD2 (5 bases). CDR3 length equals 14 residues. Trimming took off 1 base at V and 1 base at J, with 8 bases between the two ends. Germline CDR1 is SGDLS and CDR2 is YYNGEE. The CDR3 DNA is TGTGCCAGCAGCGTAAGCGGCGCCCAAGAGACCCAGTACTTC. Encoded protein: CASSVSGAQETQYF.

This chain joins TRBV9 and TRBJ2-2; 8 bases align to TRBD1. J lost 1 base, V lost 1 base, and 3 bases had no gene match. There are 16 residues in the CDR3. Germline CDR1 reads SGDLS; CDR2 reads YYNGEE. In DNA form, the CDR3 reads TGTGCCAGCAGCGTACCCGGGACAGGGAACACCGGGGAGCTGTTTTTT. This sequence encodes CASSVPGTGNTGELFF.

The rearrangement links TRBV7-9 to TRBJ2-5, with 9 positions matching TRBD2. Germline V CDR1 and CDR2: SEHNR, FQNEAQ (reference sequence). The trim removed 2 bases at V and 5 bases at J, leaving 6 bases unmatched. The CDR3 is 15 residues long. The CDR3 region is CASSLNSGSFETQYF. The CDR3 DNA is TGTGCCAGCAGCTTAAATAGCGGGAGTTTTGAGACCCAGTACTTC.

This chain uses TRBV7-8 with TRBJ2-1, with a tentative D call TRBD2 (5 bases). With 2 bases removed from V and 6 bases from J, the gap between germline ends came to 14 bases. The V gene's germline CDR1 is SGHVS and CDR2 FQNEAQ. The CDR3 covers 15 residues. CDR3 in amino acids: CASSLIWLEGNEQFF. CDR3 in DNA: TGTGCCAGCAGCTTAATCTGGCTAGAGGGCAATGAGCAGTTCTTC.

Of note for this clone: Within the sample, other DNA sequences also encode this same CDR3. The rearrangement uses TRBV2 and TRBJ1-1; 9 bases fit TRBD1. The germline gives CDR1 SNHLY, CDR2 FYNNEI. V lost 7 bases and J lost 0; bases outside the gene matches: 3. This CDR3 spans 14 amino acids. CDR3 loop: CASTRTGVNTEAFF. The CDR3 DNA is TGTGCCAGCACCCGGACAGGGGTGAACACTGAAGCTTTCTTT.

The V gene is TRBV13, the J gene TRBJ2-2, with TRBD2 matching over 11 bases. The CDR3 runs 17 residues. Germline V gives CDR1 PRHDT, CDR2 FYEKMQ (reference sequence). The junction had 2 bases not matched to a gene; V was cut back by 0 bases and J by 2 bases. This CDR3 reads CASSLGLAGVNTGELFF. CDR3 coding DNA: TGTGCCAGCAGCTTAGGACTAGCGGGGGTCAACACCGGGGAGCTGTTTTTT.

The chain has TRBV15 and TRBJ2-4; 10 positions agree with TRBD1. CDR1 LNHNV and CDR2 YYDKDF come from the germline V gene (reference sequence). This CDR3 has 16 residues. The junction had 5 bases not matched to a gene; V was cut back by 3 bases and J by 3 bases. CDR3 nucleotide sequence: TGTGCCACCAGCAGTGACAGGGGGCTGGGCAAAAACATTCAGTACTTC. Translating gives CATSSDRGLGKNIQYF.

The chain has TRBV7-9 and TRBJ1-2; D call uncertain. V lost 7 bases, J lost 1 base, and 19 bases lay in between. The CDR3 has 16 residues. In germline, CDR1 is SEHNR, CDR2 FQNEAQ (reference sequence). CDR3 sequence (DNA): TGTGCCAGCACTCGCACTCCCCAATACTTTAACTATGGCTACACCTTC. Translating gives CASTRTPQYFNYGYTF.

The chain joins TRBV5-1 to TRBJ1-3; D unclear. Germline V gene lookup returns CDR1 SGHRS and CDR2 YFSETQ. V lost 0 bases and J 2 bases, leaving 3 bases between the germline ends. CDR3 length equals 13 residues. CDR3 amino acids: CASSLATGNTIYF. CDR3 DNA sequence: TGCGCCAGCAGCTTGGCCACTGGAAACACCATATATTTT.

V usage is TRBV5-4 and J usage is TRBJ2-5; D is undetermined. TRBJ2-7 matches the DNA end more closely, so the J call is doubtful. Germline CDR1 reads SGHNT; CDR2 reads YYREEE (reference sequence). This CDR3 is 13 amino acids long. CDR3 region: CASSLEPPYEQYF. In DNA, the CDR3 is TGTGCCAGCAGCTTGGAGCCACCCTACGAGCAGTACTTC.

The V and J genes are TRBV10-3 and TRBJ1-2, with 8 bases matching TRBD1. Germline CDR1 and CDR2: ENHRY and SYGVKD. The CDR3 spans 15 residues. J gave up 5 bases and V 4 bases, and 9 bases lay outside the gene matches. The DNA of the CDR3 is TGTGCCATCAGTGGAAGTAACAGGGGGATGTATGGCTACACCTTC. This codes for CAISGSNRGMYGYTF.

The J gene is TRBJ1-1, the V gene TRBV7-6; 7 nucleotides agree with TRBD1. The germline V gene has CDR1 SGHVS and CDR2 FNYEAQ. The CDR3 is 13 residues long. V lost 5 bases, J lost 8 bases, and 8 bases stayed unmatched. The CDR3: CASSAQGVGEAFF. In DNA form, the CDR3 reads TGTGCCAGCAGCGCTCAGGGGGTCGGGGAAGCTTTCTTT. Full variable domain (rest looked up from reference TRBV7-6 and TRBJ1-1): GAGVSQSPRYKVTKRGQDVALRCDPISGHVSLYWYRQALGQGPEFLTYFNYEAQQDKSGLPNDRFSAERPEGSISTLTIQRTEQRDSAMYRCASSAQGVGEAFFGQGTRLTVV.

This rearrangement joins TRBV6-1 to TRBJ1-4, with D possibly TRBD1 on 6 matching bases. Germline V gives CDR1 MNHNS, CDR2 SASEGT. The CDR3 spans 15 residues. V lost 6 bases and J 10 bases, leaving 21 bases between the germline ends. Here the CDR3 DNA reads TGTGCCAGCAGACCGGGGGGGCTCCCCGGGGGAAAACTGTTTTTT. This translates into CASRPGGLPGGKLFF.

This clone was counted many times. This chain connects TRBV28 to TRBJ2-7; 7 bases fit TRBD2. The germline V gene has CDR1 MDHEN and CDR2 SYDVKM. V was clipped by 2 bases and J by 0 bases; unmatched bases: 1. This CDR3 has 14 amino acids. In nucleotides, the CDR3 is TGTGCCAGCAGTTTAGCGGGAGACTCCTACGAGCAGTACTTC. Translated, it gives CASSLAGDSYEQYF.

The chain links TRBV7-2 to TRBJ1-2, with 8 bases fitting TRBD1. CDR1 SGHTA and CDR2 FQGNSA come from the germline V gene. The V segment lost 2 bases and the J segment 4 bases; nucleotides outside the gene matches: 9. This CDR3 contains 16 residues. The CDR3 coding sequence is TGTGCCAGCAGCTTATTCGGACAGGGTGGAGGCTATGGCTACACCTTC. It encodes CASSLFGQGGGYGYTF.

CDR3 nucleotides: TGTGCCTGGAGTTCACAGATTGGAAACACCATATATTTT. Residues: CAWSSQIGNTIYF. The rearrangement links TRBV30 to TRBJ1-3; D ambiguous. The germline gives CDR1 GTSNPN, CDR2 SVGIG (reference sequence). This CDR3 comprises 13 residues. Trimming took 2 bases from V and 3 from J, leaving 8 bases between them.

As regards this clone: Other DNA sequences of this sample code for an identical CDR3. The rearrangement joins TRBV2 to TRBJ1-1; 7 nucleotides agree with TRBD1. Trimming at V came to 6 bases and at J to 4 bases, leaving 2 bases not matched to a gene. Germline CDR1 and CDR2: SNHLY and FYNNEI. The CDR3 loop spans 12 amino acids. The CDR3 DNA is TGTGCCAGCAGGAGGGGGCTCACTGAAGCTTTCTTT. This encodes CASRRGLTEAFF. Complete variable domain (other parts from reference TRBV2 and TRBJ1-1): EPEVTQTPSHQVTQMGQEVILRCVPISNHLYFYWYRQILGQKVEFLVSFYNNEISEKSEIFDDQFSVERPDGSNFTLKIRSTKLEDSAMYFCASRRGLTEAFFGQGTRLTVV.

The V and J genes are TRBV6-1 and TRBJ2-1; TRBD2 aligns across 7 bases. This CDR3 has 16 amino acids. CDR1 and CDR2 from the germline V gene are MNHNS and SASEGT. V lost 2 bases, J lost 3 bases, and 7 bases stayed unmatched. The CDR3 DNA reads as TGTGCCAGCAGTGAATGGCTGGGGGAGGGCTACAATGAGCAGTTCTTC. It yields the protein CASSEWLGEGYNEQFF.

The rearrangement links TRBV5-1 to TRBJ2-7; the D gene is possibly TRBD1 (5 bases). This CDR3 is 16 amino acids long. V dropped 0 bases and J dropped 3 bases, with 16 bases sitting between them. The germline gives CDR1 SGHRS, CDR2 YFSETQ. The CDR3 protein is CASSLVAGLPFYEQYF. In nucleotides, the CDR3 is TGCGCCAGCAGCTTGGTGGCAGGGCTCCCCTTCTACGAGCAGTACTTC.

The chain links TRBV29-1 to TRBJ1-3; D is undetermined. Germline CDR1 reads SQVTM; CDR2 reads ANQGSEA. Trimming left V 6 bases short and J 0 bases short, with 6 bases between. This CDR3 spans 12 amino acids. CDR3 protein: CSVRNSGNTIYF. The CDR3 DNA sequence: TGCAGCGTCCGTAACTCTGGAAACACCATATATTTT.

The J gene is TRBJ2-3, the V gene TRBV2; 11 nucleotides agree with TRBD2. V shed 8 bases, J shed 3 bases, and the junction held 4 bases outside the gene matches. There are 14 residues in the CDR3. Germline V lookup: CDR1 SNHLY, CDR2 FYNNEI. The CDR3 is CASRSGRGTDTQYF. In DNA form, the CDR3 reads TGTGCCAGCCGTAGCGGGAGGGGAACAGATACGCAGTATTTT. The full variable domain, its missing parts supplied by reference TRBV2 and TRBJ2-3, is EPEVTQTPSHQVTQMGQEVILRCVPISNHLYFYWYRQILGQKVEFLVSFYNNEISEKSEIFDDQFSVERPDGSNFTLKIRSTKLEDSAMYFCASRSGRGTDTQYFGPGTRLTVL.

This chain connects TRBV15 to TRBJ2-5; D remains ambiguous. The CDR3 length is 14 residues. The V gene's germline CDR1 is LNHNV and CDR2 YYDKDF (reference sequence). Trimming left V 0 bases short and J 3 bases short, with 8 bases between. This CDR3 is CATSRDRVKETQYF. The CDR3 nucleotides are TGTGCCACCAGCAGAGATCGGGTTAAAGAGACCCAGTACTTC.